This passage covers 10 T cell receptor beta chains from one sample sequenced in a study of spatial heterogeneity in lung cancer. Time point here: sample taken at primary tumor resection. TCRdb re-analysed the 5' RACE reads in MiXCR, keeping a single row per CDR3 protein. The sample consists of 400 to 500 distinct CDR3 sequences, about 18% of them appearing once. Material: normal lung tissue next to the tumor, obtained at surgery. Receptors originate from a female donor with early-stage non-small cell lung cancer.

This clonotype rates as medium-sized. The CDR3 reads CSAKSGTSGRYNEQFF. The CDR3 DNA is TGCAGTGCTAAATCCGGGACTAGCGGGCGGTACAATGAGCAGTTCTTC. The chain has TRBV20-1 and TRBJ2-1, with TRBD2 matching 12 bases. V was pared by 4 bases and J by 4 bases, with 8 bases of the junction left unmatched. The CDR3 consists of 16 residues. Germline CDR1 is DFQATT and CDR2 is SNEGSKA (reference sequence).

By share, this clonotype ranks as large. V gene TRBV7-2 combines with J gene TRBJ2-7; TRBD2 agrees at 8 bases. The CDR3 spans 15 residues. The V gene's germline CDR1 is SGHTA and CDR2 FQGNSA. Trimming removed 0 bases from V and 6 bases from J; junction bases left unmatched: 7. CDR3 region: CASSLAWGGGSEQYF. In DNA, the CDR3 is TGTGCCAGCAGCTTAGCTTGGGGCGGGGGGTCCGAGCAGTACTTC.

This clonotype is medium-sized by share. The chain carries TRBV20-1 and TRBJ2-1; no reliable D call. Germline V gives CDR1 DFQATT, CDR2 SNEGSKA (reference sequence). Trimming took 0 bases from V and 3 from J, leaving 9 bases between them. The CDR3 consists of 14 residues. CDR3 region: CSARDKRHYNEQFF. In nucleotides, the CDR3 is TGCAGTGCTAGAGATAAACGACACTACAATGAGCAGTTCTTC.

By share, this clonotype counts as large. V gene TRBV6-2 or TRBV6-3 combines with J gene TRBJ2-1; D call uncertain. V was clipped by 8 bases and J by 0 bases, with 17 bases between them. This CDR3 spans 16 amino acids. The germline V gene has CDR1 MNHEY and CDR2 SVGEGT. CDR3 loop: CASGRNPQSSYNEQFF. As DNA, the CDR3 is TGTGCCAGCGGTAGAAACCCACAGAGCTCCTACAATGAGCAGTTCTTC.

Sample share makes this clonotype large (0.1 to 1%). The CDR3 DNA follows: TGTGCCAGCAGATCAGCCGGCTCTGGGGCCAACGTCCTGACTTTC. It specifies CASRSAGSGANVLTF. This chain joins TRBV6-2 or TRBV6-3 and TRBJ2-6; D is undetermined. The CDR3 has 15 amino acids. With 6 bases removed from V and 0 bases from J, the gap between germline ends came to 9 bases. Germline CDR1 is MNHEY and CDR2 is SVGEGT.

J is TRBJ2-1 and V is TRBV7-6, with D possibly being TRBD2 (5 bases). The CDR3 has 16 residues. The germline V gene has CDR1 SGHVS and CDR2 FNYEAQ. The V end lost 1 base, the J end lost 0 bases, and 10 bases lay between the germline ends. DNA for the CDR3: TGTGCCAGCAGCTTAGAGCGGTCAAGCTCCTACAATGAGCAGTTCTTC. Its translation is CASSLERSSSYNEQFF.

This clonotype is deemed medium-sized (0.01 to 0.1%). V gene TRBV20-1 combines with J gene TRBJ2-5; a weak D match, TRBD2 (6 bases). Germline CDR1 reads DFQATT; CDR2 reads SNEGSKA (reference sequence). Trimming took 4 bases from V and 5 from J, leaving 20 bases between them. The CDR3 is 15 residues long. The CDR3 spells CSATLALGGGETQYF. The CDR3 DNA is TGCAGTGCTACCCTCGCCCTGGGGGGTGGGGAGACCCAGTACTTC.

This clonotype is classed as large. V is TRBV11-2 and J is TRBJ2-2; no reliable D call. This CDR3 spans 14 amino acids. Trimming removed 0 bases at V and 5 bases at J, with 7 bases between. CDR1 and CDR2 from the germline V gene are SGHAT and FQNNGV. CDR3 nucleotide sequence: TGTGCCAGCAGCTTAGAGGCGTGGACCGGGGAGCTGTTTTTT. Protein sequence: CASSLEAWTGELFF.

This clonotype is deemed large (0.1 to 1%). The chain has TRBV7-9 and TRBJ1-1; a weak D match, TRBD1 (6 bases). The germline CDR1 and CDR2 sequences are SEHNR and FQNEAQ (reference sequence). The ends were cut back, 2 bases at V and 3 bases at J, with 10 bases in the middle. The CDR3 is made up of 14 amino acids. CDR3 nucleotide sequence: TGTGCCAGCAGCTTATCGGGGGGGCACACTGAAGCTTTCTTT. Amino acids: CASSLSGGHTEAFF.

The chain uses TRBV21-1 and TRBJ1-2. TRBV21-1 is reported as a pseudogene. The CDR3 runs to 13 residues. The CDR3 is CASSKAGPHGYTF. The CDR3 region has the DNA TGTGCCAGCAGCAAAGCGGGACCGCATGGCTACACCTTC.